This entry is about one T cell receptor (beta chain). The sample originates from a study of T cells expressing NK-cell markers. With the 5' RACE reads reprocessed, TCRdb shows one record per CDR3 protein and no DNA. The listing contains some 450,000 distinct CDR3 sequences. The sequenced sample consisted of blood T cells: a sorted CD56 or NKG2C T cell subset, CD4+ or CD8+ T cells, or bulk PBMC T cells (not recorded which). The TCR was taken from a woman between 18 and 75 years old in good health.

The CDR3 protein is CASSGDYSQETQYF. The chain carries TRBV12-3 or TRBV12-4 and TRBJ2-5; the D call from TCRdb, TRBD2, cannot be confirmed without DNA. CDR3 length: 14 amino acids.